This is a list of T cell receptor beta chains from one sample in a study of blood T cell repertoires in COVID-19. The protocol was immunoSEQ multiplex PCR, while the TCRdb copy is restricted to in-frame clones and leaves out a portion. Among roughly 130,000 clones listed, 80% to 90% were seen once. The sequenced material came from PBMCs or T cells enriched from blood (not recorded which). The receptor source for this set is a woman aged 45-59 years with acute COVID-19. CDR3s include the opening cysteine and the closing phenylalanine or tryptophan. Fields, in order: V gene, D gene, clone size, J gene, CDR3 protein, CDR3 DNA. The D gene is left open where the match is weak. For some rows the clone size is stated as once, few or many, or as a class when expanded; others skip it.

TRBV5-1	NA	NA	TRBJ1-1	CASSLGGGNTEAFF	TGCGCCAGCAGCTTGGGAGGCGGGAACACTGAAGCTTTCTTT
TRBV4-3	NA	NA	TRBJ1-3	CASSHGLPSGNTIYF	TGCGCCAGCAGCCACGGGTTGCCTTCTGGAAACACCATATATTTT
TRBV24-1	NA	NA	TRBJ2-2	CATSPAAGVGDTGELFF	TGTGCCACCAGTCCTGCGGCAGGGGTAGGCGACACCGGGGAGCTGTTTTTT
TRBV29-1	NA	NA	TRBJ2-7	CSAAGGRGDEQYF	TGCAGCGCGGCCGGGGGTAGGGGAGACGAGCAGTACTTC
TRBV11-2	TRBD1	NA	TRBJ1-4	CASSRGQEEKLFF	TGTGCCAGCAGCCGGGGACAGGAGGAAAAACTGTTTTTT
TRBV30	TRBD1	NA	TRBJ1-3	CAWSGQNTGGSGNTIYF	TGTGCCTGGAGTGGGCAAAATACAGGGGGATCTGGAAACACCATATATTTT
TRBV6-5	NA	NA	TRBJ1-5	CASSYSIYSNQPQHF	TGTGCCAGCAGTTACAGCATTTATAGCAATCAGCCCCAGCATTTT
TRBV7-9	NA	NA	TRBJ1-2	CASIGAGQMNYGYTF	TGTGCCAGCATCGGGGCGGGGCAGATGAACTATGGCTACACCTTC
TRBV5-4	TRBD1	NA	TRBJ1-2	CASSPQQGAHGYTF	TGTGCCAGCAGCCCTCAACAGGGGGCCCATGGCTACACCTTC
TRBV10-3	NA	NA	TRBJ2-1	CAISGYPPGDQARTRSYNEQFF	TGTGCCATCAGTGGATACCCACCTGGAGATCAAGCAAGGACTCGCTCCTACAATGAGCAGTTCTTC
TRBV9	NA	NA	TRBJ1-2	CASSVATGGGSDTYGYTF	TGTGCCAGCAGCGTAGCTACTGGGGGAGGCAGCGACACCTATGGCTACACCTTC
TRBV7-9	NA	NA	TRBJ1-2	CASSLGFGSQADGYTF	TGTGCCAGCAGCTTAGGGTTCGGTTCTCAAGCGGATGGCTACACCTTC
TRBV5-4	TRBD1	NA	TRBJ2-7	CASSPGQGAYEQYF	TGTGCCAGCAGCCCGGGACAGGGCGCCTACGAGCAGTACTTC
TRBV27	NA	NA	TRBJ2-3	CASSLPGLDTQYF	TGTGCCAGCAGTTTACCGGGACTCGATACGCAGTATTTT
TRBV12-3/TRBV12-4	NA	NA	TRBJ2-3	CASSTYTDTQYF	TGTGCCAGCAGTACCTACACAGATACGCAGTATTTT
TRBV11-2	NA	NA	TRBJ2-2	CASSLGLSTGELFF	TGTGCCAGCAGCCTGGGACTTTCCACCGGGGAGCTGTTTTTT
TRBV2	NA	NA	TRBJ2-5	CASRAGVGETQYF	TGTGCCAGCAGAGCAGGGGTCGGCGAGACCCAGTACTTC
TRBV7-2	NA	once	TRBJ1-4	CASSRSQTTNEKLFF	TGTGCCAGCAGCCGGAGTCAGACAACTAATGAAAAACTGTTTTTT
TRBV6-1	NA	NA	TRBJ1-3	CASSEEGLSGNTIYF	TGTGCCAGCAGTGAAGAGGGACTCTCTGGAAACACCATATATTTT
TRBV13	NA	once	TRBJ2-3	CASSRRQGQGSTDTQYF	TGTGCCAGCAGCCGACGCCAGGGCCAGGGGAGCACAGATACGCAGTATTTT
TRBV7-3	TRBD1	NA	TRBJ2-1	CASSPTGAKDEQFF	TGTGCCAGCAGCCCCACAGGGGCCAAGGATGAGCAGTTCTTC
TRBV2	TRBD1	few	TRBJ2-3	CASSLRDRGRGRPRTDTQYF	TGTGCCAGCAGCCTCCGGGACAGGGGGCGAGGAAGGCCCCGGACAGATACGCAGTATTTT
TRBV11-3	TRBD2	NA	TRBJ2-2	CASSLIAGGTNTGELFF	TGTGCCAGCAGCTTAATCGCGGGGGGAACGAACACCGGGGAGCTGTTTTTT
TRBV11-2	TRBD1	NA	TRBJ2-7	CASPDRVAHEQYF	TGTGCCAGCCCCGACAGGGTAGCCCACGAGCAGTACTTC
TRBV7-9	NA	NA	TRBJ2-7	CASSFWGADHEQYF	TGTGCCAGCAGCTTTTGGGGCGCGGACCACGAGCAGTACTTC
TRBV28	TRBD2	NA	TRBJ2-3	CASREPSGREDTQYF	TGTGCCAGCAGGGAGCCTAGCGGGAGGGAGGATACGCAGTATTTT
TRBV6-5	NA	once	TRBJ1-5	CASSLNLGQPQHF	TGTGCCAGCAGTTTGAATCTAGGACAGCCCCAGCATTTT
TRBV5-1	NA	NA	TRBJ1-2	CASSLSPGANYGYTF	TGCGCCAGCAGCTTGTCGCCAGGGGCTAACTATGGCTACACCTTC
TRBV4-3	TRBD1	NA	TRBJ2-3	CASSQDPGQGADTQYF	TGCGCCAGCAGCCAAGATCCGGGACAGGGGGCAGATACGCAGTATTTT
TRBV2	NA	NA	TRBJ2-2	CASRDTSYTGELFF	TGTGCCAGCAGGGATACTAGTTACACCGGGGAGCTGTTTTTT
TRBV11-3	NA	NA	TRBJ2-7	CASSPIGRDEQYF	TGTGCCAGCAGCCCAATAGGCAGGGACGAGCAGTACTTC
TRBV21-1	NA	NA	TRBJ2-7	CASSKGDRALLAGGPYEQYF	TGTGCCAGCAGCAAAGGTGACCGGGCGCTACTAGCGGGAGGACCCTACGAGCAGTACTTC
TRBV30	NA	NA	TRBJ1-5	CACNEQGGNQPQHF	TGTGCCTGCAACGAACAGGGAGGCAATCAGCCCCAGCATTTT
TRBV7-2	TRBD2	NA	TRBJ2-7	CASSLVSSGIVEQYF	TGTGCCAGCAGCTTAGTTTCTAGCGGGATAGTCGAGCAGTACTTC
TRBV7-9	TRBD2	NA	TRBJ2-1	CASSLGGREGRNEQFF	TGTGCCAGCAGCTTAGGAGGGCGGGAGGGCCGGAATGAGCAGTTCTTC
TRBV28	NA	NA	TRBJ2-1	CASTLGGSQQNEQFF	TGTGCCAGCACCCTGGGGGGTAGCCAACAGAATGAGCAGTTCTTC
TRBV19	NA	NA	TRBJ2-3	CASSPNRDLADTQYF	TGTGCCAGTAGTCCCAACAGGGACCTGGCAGATACGCAGTATTTT
TRBV5-1	TRBD2	NA	TRBJ2-1	CASSSPSGGPVEQFF	TGCGCCAGCAGCTCCCCCTCGGGAGGGCCCGTTGAGCAGTTCTTC
TRBV2	TRBD1	NA	TRBJ2-7	CASSPRTGLSEQYF	TGTGCCAGCAGCCCAAGGACAGGCTTAAGCGAGCAGTACTTC
TRBV7-9	NA	many	TRBJ2-2	CASSLPGGGGELFF	TGTGCCAGCAGCTTACCCGGTGGAGGCGGGGAGCTGTTTTTT
TRBV2	TRBD2	NA	TRBJ2-7	CASYLTSGYEQYF	TGTGCCAGTTACTTAACTAGCGGCTACGAGCAGTACTTC
TRBV27	NA	NA	TRBJ1-1	CASSLSPGLRTEAFF	TGTGCCAGCAGTTTATCTCCAGGTTTGAGAACTGAAGCTTTCTTT
TRBV6-9	NA	NA	TRBJ2-7	CASCWGLAALSYEQYF	TGTGCCAGCTGTTGGGGGCTAGCGGCCCTCTCCTACGAGCAGTACTTC
TRBV29-1	NA	NA	TRBJ2-2	CSVREQGNGELFF	TGCAGCGTGAGGGAACAGGGAAACGGGGAGCTGTTTTTT
TRBV27	TRBD2	NA	TRBJ2-5	CASRGGTSEETQYF	TGTGCCAGCAGAGGCGGAACTAGCGAGGAGACCCAGTACTTC